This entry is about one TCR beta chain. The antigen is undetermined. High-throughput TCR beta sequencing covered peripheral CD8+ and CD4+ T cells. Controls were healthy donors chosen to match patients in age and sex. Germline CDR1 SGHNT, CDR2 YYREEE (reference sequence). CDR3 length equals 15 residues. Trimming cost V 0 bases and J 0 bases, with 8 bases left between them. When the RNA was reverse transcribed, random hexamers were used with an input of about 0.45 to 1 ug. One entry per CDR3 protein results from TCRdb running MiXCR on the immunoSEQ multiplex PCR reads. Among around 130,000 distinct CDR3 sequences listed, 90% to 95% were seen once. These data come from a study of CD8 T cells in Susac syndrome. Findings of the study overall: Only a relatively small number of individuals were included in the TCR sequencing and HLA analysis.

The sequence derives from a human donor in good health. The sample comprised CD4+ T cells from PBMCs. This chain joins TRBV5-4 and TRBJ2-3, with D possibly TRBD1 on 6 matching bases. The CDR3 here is CASSLGQASTDTQYF. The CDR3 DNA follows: TGTGCCAGCAGCTTGGGACAGGCTAGCACAGATACGCAGTATTTT.